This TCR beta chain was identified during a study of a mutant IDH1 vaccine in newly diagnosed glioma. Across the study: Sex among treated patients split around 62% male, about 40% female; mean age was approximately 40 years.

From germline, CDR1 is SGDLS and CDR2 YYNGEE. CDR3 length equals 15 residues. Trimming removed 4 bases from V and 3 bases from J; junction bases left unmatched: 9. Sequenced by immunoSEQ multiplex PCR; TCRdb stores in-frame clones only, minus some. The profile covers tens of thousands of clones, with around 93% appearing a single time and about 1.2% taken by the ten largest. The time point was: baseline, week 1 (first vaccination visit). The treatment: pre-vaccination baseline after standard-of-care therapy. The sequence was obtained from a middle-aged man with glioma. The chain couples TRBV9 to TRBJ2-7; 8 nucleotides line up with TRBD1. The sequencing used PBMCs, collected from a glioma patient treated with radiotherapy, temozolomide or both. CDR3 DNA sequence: TGTGCCAGCAGCCCAGGACAGGGTGTAGGCTACGAGCAGTACTTC. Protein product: CASSPGQGVGYEQYF.